This T cell receptor (beta chain) was recovered during a study of CD8 T cells in ankylosing spondylitis. Findings of the study overall: Matched synovial fluid from ankylosing spondylitis patients was reported to be enriched for disease-linked clones. Disease-linked clones were CD8+ and relatively rare in peripheral blood. Earlier reports found some motif variants in synovial fluid and blood in reactive arthritis.

Germline assignment: CDR1 LNHNV and CDR2 YYDKDF (reference sequence). The CDR3 covers 12 residues. With 5 bases removed from V and 8 bases from J, the gap between germline ends came to 9 bases. This clonotype was found a few times. The antigen remains undetermined. MiXCR, run by TCRdb on the 5' RACE reads, gives a single entry per CDR3 protein. This repertoire shows about 360,000 distinct CDR3 sequences, 20% found once; its top ten account for around 13%. This chain joins TRBV15 and TRBJ2-2; D may correspond to TRBD1 or TRBD2 (5 bases each). Sequenced input: blood, either unsorted or a sorted T cell fraction (not recorded which). The clonotype comes from a male donor with ankylosing spondylitis or in good health (not recorded which). CDR3 amino acids: CATSGTGGELFF. The DNA for the CDR3 is TGTGCCACCAGCGGGACGGGAGGGGAGCTGTTTTTT. Full variable domain (missing parts from reference TRBV15 and TRBJ2-2): DAMVIQNPRYQVTQFGKPVTLSCSQTLNHNVMYWYQQKSSQAPKLLFHYYDKDFNNEADTPDNFQSRRPNTSFCFLDIRSPGLGDTAMYLCATSGTGGELFFGEGSRLTVL.